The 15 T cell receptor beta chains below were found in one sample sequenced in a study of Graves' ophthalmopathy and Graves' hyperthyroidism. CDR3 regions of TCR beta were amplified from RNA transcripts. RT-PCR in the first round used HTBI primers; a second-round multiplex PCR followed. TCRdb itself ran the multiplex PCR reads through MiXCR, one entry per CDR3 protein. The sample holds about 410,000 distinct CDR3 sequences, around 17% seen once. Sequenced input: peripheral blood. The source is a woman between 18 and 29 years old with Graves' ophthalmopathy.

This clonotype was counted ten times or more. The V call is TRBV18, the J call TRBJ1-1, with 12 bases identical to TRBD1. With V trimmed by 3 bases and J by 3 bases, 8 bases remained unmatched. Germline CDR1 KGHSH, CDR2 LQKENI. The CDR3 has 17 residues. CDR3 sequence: CASSPRDRGQSDTEAFF. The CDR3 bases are TGTGCCAGCTCACCCCGGGACAGGGGGCAAAGTGACACTGAAGCTTTCTTT.

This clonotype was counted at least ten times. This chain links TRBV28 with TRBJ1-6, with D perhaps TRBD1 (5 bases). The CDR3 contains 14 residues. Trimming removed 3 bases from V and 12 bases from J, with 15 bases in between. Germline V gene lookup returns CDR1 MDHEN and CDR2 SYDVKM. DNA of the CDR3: TGTGCCAGCAGTTTGGCACAGGCGGTGAAACCCCTCCACTTT. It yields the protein CASSLAQAVKPLHF.

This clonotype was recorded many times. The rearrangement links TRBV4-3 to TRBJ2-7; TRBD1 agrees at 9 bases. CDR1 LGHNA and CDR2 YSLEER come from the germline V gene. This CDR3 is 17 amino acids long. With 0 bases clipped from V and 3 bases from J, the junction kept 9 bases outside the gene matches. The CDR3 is CASSQDRVGTGLYEQYF. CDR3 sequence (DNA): TGCGCCAGCAGCCAAGATCGCGTAGGGACAGGGCTCTACGAGCAGTACTTC.

The CDR3 DNA sequence: TGTGCCAGCAGCCTACAGAACTTGAACACTGAAGCTTTCTTT. This sequence encodes CASSLQNLNTEAFF. The V and J genes are TRBV11-2 and TRBJ1-1; D gene ambiguous. Germline assignment: CDR1 SGHAT and CDR2 FQNNGV. Trimming removed 5 bases from V and 0 bases from J, with 10 bases in between. The CDR3 has 14 residues.

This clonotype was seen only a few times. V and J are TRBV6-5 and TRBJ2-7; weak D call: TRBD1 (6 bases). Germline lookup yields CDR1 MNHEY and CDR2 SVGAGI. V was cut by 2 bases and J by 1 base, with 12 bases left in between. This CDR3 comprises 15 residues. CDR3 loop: CASSYRTASSYEQYF. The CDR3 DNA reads TGTGCCAGCAGTTACCGGACAGCTTCTTCCTACGAGCAGTACTTC.

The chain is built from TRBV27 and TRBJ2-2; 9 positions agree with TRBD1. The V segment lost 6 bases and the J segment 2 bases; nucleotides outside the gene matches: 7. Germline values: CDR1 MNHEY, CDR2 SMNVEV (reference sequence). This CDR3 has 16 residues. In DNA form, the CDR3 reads TGTGCCAGCAGAACAGGGGGCGGGGCTAACACCGGGGAGCTGTTTTTT. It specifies CASRTGGGANTGELFF.

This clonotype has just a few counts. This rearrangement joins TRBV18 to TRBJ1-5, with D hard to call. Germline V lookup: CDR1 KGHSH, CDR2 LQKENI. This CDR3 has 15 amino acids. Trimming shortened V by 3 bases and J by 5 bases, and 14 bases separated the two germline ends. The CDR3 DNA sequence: TGTGCCAGCTCACCGGGCCAGAGAGAAGATCAGCCCCAGCATTTT. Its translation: CASSPGQREDQPQHF.

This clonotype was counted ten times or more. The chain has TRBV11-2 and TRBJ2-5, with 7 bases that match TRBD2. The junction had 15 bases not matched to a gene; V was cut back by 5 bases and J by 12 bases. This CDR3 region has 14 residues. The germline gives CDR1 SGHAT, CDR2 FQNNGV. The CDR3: CASSVWTGGEEKYF. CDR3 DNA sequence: TGTGCCAGCAGCGTTTGGACGGGGGGTGAGGAAAAGTACTTC.

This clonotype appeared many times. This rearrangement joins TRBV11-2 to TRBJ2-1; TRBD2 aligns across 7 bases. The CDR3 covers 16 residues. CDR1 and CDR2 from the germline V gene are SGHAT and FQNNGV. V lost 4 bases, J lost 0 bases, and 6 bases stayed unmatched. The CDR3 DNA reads TGTGCCAGCAGCTCCTCTAGCGGAATCTCCTACAATGAGCAGTTCTTC. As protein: CASSSSSGISYNEQFF. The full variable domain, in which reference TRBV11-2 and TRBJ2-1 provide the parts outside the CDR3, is EAGVAQSPRYKIIEKRQSVAFWCNPISGHATLYWYQQILGQGPKLLIQFQNNGVVDDSQLPKDRFSAERLKGVDSTLKIQPAKLEDSAVYLCASSSSSGISYNEQFFGPGTRLTVL.

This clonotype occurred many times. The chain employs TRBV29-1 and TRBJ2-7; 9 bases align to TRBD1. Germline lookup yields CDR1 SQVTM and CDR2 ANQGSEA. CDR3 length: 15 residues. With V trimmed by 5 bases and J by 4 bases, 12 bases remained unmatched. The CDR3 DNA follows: TGCAGCGTTCTATCCTCGGGGACAGGGTTATACGAGCAGTACTTC. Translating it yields CSVLSSGTGLYEQYF.

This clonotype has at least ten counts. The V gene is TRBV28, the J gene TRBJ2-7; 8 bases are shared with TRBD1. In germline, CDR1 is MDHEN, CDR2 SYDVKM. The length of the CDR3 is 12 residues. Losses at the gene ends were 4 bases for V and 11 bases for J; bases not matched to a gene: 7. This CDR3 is CASSSLDREKYF. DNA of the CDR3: TGTGCCAGCAGTTCGTTGGACAGGGAAAAGTACTTC. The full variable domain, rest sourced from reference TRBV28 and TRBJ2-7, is DVKVTQSSRYLVKRTGEKVFLECVQDMDHENMFWYRQDPGLGLRLIYFSYDVKMKEKGDIPEGYSVSREKKERFSLILESASTNQTSMYLCASSSLDREKYFGPGTRLTVT.

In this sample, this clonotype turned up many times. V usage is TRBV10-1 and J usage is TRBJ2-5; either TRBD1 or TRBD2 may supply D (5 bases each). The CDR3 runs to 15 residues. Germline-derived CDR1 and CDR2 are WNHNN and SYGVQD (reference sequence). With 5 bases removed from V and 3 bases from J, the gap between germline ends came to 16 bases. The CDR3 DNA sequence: TGCGCCAGCAGTCGGGGACCCGCGCGGGAAGAGACCCAGTACTTC. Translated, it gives CASSRGPAREETQYF.

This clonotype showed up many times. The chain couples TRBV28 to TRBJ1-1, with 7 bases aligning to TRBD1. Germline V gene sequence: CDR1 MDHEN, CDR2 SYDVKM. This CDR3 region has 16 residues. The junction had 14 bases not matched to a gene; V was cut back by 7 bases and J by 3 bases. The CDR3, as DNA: TGTGCCAGCACTATAGGAGCGGGCGGGACAGACACTGAAGCTTTCTTT. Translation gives CASTIGAGGTDTEAFF.

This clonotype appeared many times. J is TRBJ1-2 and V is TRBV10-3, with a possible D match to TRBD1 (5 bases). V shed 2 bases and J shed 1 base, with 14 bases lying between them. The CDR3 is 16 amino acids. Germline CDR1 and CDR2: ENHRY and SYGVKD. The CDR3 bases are TGTGCCATCAGTGAGCCCCCCCAGACAGTTAACTATGGCTACACCTTC. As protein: CAISEPPQTVNYGYTF.

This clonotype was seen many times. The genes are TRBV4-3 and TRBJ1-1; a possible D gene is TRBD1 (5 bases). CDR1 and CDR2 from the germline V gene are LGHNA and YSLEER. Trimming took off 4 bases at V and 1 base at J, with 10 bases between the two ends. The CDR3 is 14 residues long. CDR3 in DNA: TGCGCCAGCAGCCTAGGGACGTGGAACACTGAAGCTTTCTTT. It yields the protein CASSLGTWNTEAFF.